This T cell receptor (beta chain) was found in a study of Ad26.COV2.S vaccination and SARS-CoV-2 variants. Libraries were prepared by immunoSEQ multiplex PCR; TCRdb keeps only in-frame clonotypes and omits some of them. The data show about 140,000 clones, 86% seen once. The study's findings and limits: Vaccinees displayed broader spike-specific TCR repertoires than placebo recipients. Total T cell responses were possibly underestimated by TCR breadth and depth analyses. After vaccination, substantial breadth of spike-specific CD8+ and CD4+ responses was reported.

Comment on this clone: Its matching antigen is unknown.

Germline CDR1 reads SGHTA; CDR2 reads FQGNSA. Trimming stripped 4 bases from V and 5 bases from J, with 11 bases between. The CDR3 runs 14 residues. This TCR was sampled from a human donor who had recovered from COVID-19. The chain recombines TRBV7-2 with TRBJ1-4, with a possible D match to TRBD1 (6 bases). Material: peripheral blood, obtained after recovery from COVID-19. CDR3 amino acids: CASSSWGANEKLFF. As DNA, the CDR3 is TGTGCCAGCAGCTCATGGGGGGCAAATGAAAAACTGTTTTTT.